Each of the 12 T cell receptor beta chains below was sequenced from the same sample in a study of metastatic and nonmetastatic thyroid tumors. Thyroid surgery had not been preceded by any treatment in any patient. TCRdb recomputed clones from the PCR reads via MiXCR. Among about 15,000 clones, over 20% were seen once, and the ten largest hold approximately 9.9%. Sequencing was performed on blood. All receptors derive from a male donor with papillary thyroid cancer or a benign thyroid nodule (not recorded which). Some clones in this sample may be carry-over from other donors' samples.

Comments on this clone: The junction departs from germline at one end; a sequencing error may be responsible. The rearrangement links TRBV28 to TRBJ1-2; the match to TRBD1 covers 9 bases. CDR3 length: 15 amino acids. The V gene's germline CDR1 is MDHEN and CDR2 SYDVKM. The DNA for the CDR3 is TGTGCCAGCAGTTTAGCACAGGGGGCTAACTATGGATACAACTTC. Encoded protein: CASSLAQGANYGYNF.

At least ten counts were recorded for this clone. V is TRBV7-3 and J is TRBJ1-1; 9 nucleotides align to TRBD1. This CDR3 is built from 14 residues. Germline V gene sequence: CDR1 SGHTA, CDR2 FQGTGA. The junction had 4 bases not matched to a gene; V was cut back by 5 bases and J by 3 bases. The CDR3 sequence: CASSIGQGHTEAFF. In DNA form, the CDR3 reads TGTGCCAGCAGCATCGGACAGGGGCACACTGAAGCTTTCTTT.

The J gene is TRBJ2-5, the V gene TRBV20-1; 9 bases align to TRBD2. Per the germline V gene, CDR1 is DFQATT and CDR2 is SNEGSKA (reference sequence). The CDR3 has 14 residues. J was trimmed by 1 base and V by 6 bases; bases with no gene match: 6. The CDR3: CSAIGTSLQETQYF. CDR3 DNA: TGCAGTGCGATTGGGACTAGCCTCCAAGAGACCCAGTACTTC.

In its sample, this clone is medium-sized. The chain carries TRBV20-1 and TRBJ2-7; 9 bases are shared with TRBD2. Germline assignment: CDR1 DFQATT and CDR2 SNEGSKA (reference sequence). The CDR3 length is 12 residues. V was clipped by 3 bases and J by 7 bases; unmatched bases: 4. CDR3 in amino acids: CSASRGREEQYF. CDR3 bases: TGCAGTGCTAGTCGCGGGAGGGAGGAGCAGTACTTC.

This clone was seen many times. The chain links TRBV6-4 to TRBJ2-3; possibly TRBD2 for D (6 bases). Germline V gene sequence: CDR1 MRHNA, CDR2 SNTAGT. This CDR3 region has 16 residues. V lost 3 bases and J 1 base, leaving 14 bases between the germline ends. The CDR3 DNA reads TGTGCCAGCAGTGAGCGAACAGGCGGGGGCACAGATACGCAGTATTTT. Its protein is CASSERTGGGTDTQYF.

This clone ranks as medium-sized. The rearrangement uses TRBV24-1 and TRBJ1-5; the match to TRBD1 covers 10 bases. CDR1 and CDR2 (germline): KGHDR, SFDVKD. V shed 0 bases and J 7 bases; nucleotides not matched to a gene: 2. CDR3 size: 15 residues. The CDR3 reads CATSDLRQGAQPQHF. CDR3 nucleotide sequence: TGTGCCACCAGTGATTTGCGACAGGGGGCGCAGCCCCAGCATTTT.

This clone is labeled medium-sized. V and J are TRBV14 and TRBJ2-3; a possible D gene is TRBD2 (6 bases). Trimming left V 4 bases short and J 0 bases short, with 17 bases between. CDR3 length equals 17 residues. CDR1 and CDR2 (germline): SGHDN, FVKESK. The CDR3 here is CASSPNIGGTSTDTQYF. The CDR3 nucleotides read TGTGCCAGCAGCCCTAATATTGGGGGGACTAGCACAGATACGCAGTATTTT.

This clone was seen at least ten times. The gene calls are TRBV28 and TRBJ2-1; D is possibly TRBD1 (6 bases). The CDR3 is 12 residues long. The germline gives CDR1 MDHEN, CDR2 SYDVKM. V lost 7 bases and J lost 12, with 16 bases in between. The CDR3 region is CASNKDPQGQFF. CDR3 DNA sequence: TGTGCCAGCAACAAGGACCCACAGGGGCAGTTCTTC.

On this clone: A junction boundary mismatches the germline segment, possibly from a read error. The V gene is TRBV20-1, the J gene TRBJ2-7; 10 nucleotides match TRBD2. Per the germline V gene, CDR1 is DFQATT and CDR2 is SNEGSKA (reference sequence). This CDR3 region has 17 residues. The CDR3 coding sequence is TGCAGTGCTAGAGATGTACTAGCGGGATTGGTTGCCTTCGAGCTGTACTTC. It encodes CSARDVLAGLVAFELYF.

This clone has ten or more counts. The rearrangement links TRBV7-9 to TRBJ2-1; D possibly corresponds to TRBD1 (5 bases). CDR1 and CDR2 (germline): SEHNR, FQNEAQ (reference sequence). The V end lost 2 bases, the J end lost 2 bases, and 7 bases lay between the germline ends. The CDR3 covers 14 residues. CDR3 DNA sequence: TGTGCCAGCAGCTTACAGGGAACCTACAATGAGCAGTTCTTC. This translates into CASSLQGTYNEQFF.

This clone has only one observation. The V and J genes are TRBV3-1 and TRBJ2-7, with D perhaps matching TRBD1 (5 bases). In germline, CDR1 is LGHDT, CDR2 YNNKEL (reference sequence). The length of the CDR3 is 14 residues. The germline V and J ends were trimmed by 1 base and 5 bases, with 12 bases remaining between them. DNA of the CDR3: TGTGCCAGCAGCCAAGCGAACAGGCCTCACGAGCAGTACTTC. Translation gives CASSQANRPHEQYF.

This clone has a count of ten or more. This CDR3 is CASSRQAHQPQHF. CDR3 in DNA: TGTGCCAGCAGCCGACAGGCACATCAGCCCCAGCATTTT. This chain connects TRBV12-3 or TRBV12-4 to TRBJ1-5, with a weak D call TRBD1 (6 bases). V lost 6 bases and J lost 5, with 11 bases in between. The CDR3 loop spans 13 amino acids.